These 3 T cell receptor beta chains were all obtained from the same sample, sequenced in a study of T cell responses to AZD1222 COVID-19 vaccine. Profiled with immunoSEQ multiplex PCR; TCRdb holds only in-frame clones, not every one. The sample records about 70,000 clones, around nine tenths being singletons. The sequenced sample was peripheral blood, obtained 28 days after the second AZD1222 dose. The receptors derive from an adult who received the AZD1222 COVID-19 vaccine.

The V and J genes are TRBV15 and TRBJ1-2; 8 bases line up with TRBD1. Germline V gene sequence: CDR1 LNHNV, CDR2 YYDKDF (reference sequence). The CDR3 loop spans 17 amino acids. The junction had 12 bases not matched to a gene; V was cut back by 0 bases and J by 6 bases. The DNA of the CDR3 is TGTGCCACCAGCAGAGATAGGCGGCAGGGGGCAAAGGATGGCTACACCTTC. Translation: CATSRDRRQGAKDGYTF.

The chain uses TRBV29-1 and TRBJ1-2; 9 bases align to TRBD1. V lost 7 bases, J lost 10 bases, and 13 bases stayed unmatched. Germline lookup yields CDR1 SQVTM and CDR2 ANQGSEA. The length of the CDR3 is 13 residues. The chain's CDR3 is CSGGTGTGNDYTF. The CDR3 DNA is TGCAGCGGGGGAACCGGGACAGGGAACGACTACACCTTC.

The chain recombines TRBV6-2 or TRBV6-3 with TRBJ2-3; 9 nucleotides line up with TRBD2. Germline trimming cut 0 bases from V and 3 bases from J; bases unmatched to any gene: 1. In germline, CDR1 is MNHEY, CDR2 SVGEGT. The CDR3 length is 15 residues. The CDR3: CASSYSSGRTDTQYF. CDR3 nucleotide sequence: TGTGCCAGCAGTTACTCTAGCGGGAGAACAGATACGCAGTATTTT.